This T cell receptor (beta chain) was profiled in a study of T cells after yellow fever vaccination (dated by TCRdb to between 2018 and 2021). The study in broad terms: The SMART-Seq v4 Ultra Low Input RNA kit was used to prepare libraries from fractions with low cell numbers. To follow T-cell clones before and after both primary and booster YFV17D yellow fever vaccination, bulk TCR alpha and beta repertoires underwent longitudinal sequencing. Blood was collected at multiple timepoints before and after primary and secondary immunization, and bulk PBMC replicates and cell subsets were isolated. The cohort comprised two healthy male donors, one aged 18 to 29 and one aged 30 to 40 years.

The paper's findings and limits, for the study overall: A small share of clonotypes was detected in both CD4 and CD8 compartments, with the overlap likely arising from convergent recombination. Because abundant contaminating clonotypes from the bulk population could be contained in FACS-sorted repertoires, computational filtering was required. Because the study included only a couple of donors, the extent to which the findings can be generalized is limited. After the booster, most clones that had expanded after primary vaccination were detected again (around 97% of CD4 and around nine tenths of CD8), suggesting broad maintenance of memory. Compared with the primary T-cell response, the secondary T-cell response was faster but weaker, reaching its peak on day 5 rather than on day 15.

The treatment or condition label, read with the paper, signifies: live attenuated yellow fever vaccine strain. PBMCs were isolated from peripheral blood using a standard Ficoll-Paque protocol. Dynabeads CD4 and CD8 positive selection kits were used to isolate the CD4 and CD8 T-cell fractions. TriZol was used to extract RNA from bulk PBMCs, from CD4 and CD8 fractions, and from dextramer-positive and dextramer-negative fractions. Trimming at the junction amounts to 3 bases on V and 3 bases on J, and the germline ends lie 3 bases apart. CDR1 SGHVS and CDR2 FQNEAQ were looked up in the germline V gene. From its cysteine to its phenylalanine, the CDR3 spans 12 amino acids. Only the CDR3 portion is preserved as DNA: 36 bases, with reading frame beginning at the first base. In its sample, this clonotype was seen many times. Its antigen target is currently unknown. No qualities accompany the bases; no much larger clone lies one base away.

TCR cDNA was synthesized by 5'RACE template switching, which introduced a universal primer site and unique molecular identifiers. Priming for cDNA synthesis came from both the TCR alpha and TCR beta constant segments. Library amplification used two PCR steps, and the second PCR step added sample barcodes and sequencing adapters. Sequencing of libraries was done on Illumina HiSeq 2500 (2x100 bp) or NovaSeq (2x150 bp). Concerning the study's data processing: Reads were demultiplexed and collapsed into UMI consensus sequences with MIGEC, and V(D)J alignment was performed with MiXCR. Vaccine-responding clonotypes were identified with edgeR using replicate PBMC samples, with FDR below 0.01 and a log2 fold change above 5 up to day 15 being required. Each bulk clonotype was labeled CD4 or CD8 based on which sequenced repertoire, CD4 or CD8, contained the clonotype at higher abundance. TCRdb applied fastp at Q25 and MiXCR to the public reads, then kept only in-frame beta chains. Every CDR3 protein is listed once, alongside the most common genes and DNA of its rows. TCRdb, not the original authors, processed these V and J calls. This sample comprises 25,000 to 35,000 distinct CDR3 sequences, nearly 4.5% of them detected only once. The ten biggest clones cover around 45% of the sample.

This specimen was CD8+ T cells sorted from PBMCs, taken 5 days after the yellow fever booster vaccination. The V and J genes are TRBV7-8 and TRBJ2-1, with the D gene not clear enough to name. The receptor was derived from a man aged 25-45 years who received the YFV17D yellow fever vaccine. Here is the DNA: TGTGCCAGCAGCTTTAACTACAATGAGCAGTTCTTC. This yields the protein CASSFNYNEQFF.